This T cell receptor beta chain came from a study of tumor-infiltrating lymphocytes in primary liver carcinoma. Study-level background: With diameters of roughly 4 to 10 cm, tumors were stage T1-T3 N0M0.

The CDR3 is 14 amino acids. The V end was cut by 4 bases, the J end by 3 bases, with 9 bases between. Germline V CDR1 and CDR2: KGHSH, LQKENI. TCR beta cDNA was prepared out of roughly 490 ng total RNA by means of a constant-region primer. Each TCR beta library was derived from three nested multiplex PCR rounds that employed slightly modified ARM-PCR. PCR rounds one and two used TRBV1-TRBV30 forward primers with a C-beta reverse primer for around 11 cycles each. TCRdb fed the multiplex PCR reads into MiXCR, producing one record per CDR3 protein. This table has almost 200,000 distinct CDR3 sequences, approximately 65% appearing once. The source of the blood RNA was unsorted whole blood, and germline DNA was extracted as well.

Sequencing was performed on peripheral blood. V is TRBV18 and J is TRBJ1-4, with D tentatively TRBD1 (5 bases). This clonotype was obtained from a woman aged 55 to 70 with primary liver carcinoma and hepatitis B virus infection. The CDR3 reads CASSQGQPNEKLFF. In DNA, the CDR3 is TGTGCCAGCTCACAGGGGCAGCCTAATGAAAAACTGTTTTTT.